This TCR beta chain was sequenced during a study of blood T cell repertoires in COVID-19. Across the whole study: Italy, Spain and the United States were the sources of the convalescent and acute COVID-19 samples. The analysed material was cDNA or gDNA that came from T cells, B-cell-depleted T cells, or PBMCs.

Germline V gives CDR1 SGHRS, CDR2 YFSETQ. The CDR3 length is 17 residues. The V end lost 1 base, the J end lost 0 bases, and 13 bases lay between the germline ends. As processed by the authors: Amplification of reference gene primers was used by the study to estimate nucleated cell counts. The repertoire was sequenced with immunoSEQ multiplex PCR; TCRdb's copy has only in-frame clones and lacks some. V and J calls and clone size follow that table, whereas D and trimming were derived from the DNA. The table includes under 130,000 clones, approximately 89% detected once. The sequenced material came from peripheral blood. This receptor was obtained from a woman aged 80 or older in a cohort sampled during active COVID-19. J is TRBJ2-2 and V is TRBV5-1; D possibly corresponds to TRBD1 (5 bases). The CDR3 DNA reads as TGCGCCAGCAGCTTGCTCCGGCAGGGCGCGAACACCGGGGAGCTGTTTTTT. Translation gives CASSLLRQGANTGELFF.